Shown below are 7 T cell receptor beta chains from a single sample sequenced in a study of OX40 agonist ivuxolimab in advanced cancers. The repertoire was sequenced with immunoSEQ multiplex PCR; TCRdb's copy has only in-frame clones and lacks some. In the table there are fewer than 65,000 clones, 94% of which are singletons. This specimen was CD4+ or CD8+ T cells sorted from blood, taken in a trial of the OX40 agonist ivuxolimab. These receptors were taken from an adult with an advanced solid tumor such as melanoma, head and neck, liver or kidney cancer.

The CDR3 sequence: CASSLQLPGGPQETQYF. The CDR3, as DNA: TGTGCCAGCAGCTTACAATTACCAGGGGGCCCACAAGAGACCCAGTACTTC. This chain joins TRBV27 and TRBJ2-5; 8 bases match TRBD1. CDR1 is MNHEY and CDR2 is SMNVEV in the germline V gene (reference sequence). V shed 6 bases and J 2 bases; nucleotides not matched to a gene: 14. The CDR3 loop spans 17 amino acids.

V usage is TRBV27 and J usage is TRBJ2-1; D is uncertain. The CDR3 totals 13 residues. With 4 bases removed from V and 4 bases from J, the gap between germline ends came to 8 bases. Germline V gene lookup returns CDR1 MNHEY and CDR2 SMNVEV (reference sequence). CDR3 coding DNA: TGTGCCAGCAGTTCAACAGCTTACAATGAGCAGTTCTTC. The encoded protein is CASSSTAYNEQFF.

CDR3 residues: CASSPTELTIANYGYTF. The CDR3 nucleotides are TGTGCCAGCAGCCCGACGGAACTGACAATAGCTAACTATGGCTACACCTTC. The chain links TRBV7-6 to TRBJ1-2, with no clear D. The CDR3 has 17 amino acids. Germline V gene data show CDR1 as SGHVS and CDR2 as FNYEAQ. Trimming removed 5 bases from V and 0 bases from J, with 19 bases in between.

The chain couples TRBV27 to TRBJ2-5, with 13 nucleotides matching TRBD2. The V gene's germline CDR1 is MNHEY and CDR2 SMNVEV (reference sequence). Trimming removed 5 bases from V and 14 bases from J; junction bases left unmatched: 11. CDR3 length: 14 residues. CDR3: CASSTGTSGTHPYF. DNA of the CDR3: TGTGCCAGCAGTACGGGGACTAGCGGGACCCACCCCTACTTC.

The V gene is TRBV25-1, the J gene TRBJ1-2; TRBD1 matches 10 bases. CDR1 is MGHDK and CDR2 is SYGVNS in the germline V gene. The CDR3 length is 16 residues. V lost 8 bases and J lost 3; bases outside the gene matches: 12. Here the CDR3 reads CASEPGDRGLHYGYTF. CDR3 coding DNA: TGTGCCAGCGAGCCGGGGGACAGGGGATTGCACTATGGCTACACCTTC.

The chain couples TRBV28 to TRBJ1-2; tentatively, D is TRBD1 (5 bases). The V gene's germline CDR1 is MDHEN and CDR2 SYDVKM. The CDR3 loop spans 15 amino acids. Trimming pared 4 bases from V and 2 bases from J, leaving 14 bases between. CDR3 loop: CASSSTVGVNYGYTF. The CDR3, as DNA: TGTGCCAGCAGTTCGACGGTGGGGGTCAACTATGGCTACACCTTC.

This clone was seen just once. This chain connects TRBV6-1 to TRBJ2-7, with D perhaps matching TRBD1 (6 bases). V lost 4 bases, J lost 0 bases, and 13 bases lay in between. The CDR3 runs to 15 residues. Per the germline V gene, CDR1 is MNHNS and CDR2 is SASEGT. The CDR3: CASSGQGILSYEQYF. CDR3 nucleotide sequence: TGTGCCAGCAGTGGGCAGGGGATTCTCTCCTACGAGCAGTACTTC.